Listed here is a single T cell receptor beta chain. Antigen unknown. The data originate from a study of cytomegalovirus exposure and HLA in healthy donors. Findings and limits, study-wide: With further analysis later on, most CMV-associated TCR beta chains appeared HLA-restricted. Analysis was carried out at a later point, and it linked a missense DCLRE1C variant to TCR beta V- and J-gene trimming. TCR beta sequences numbering 15,000 to 20,000 were associated with HLA alleles at 0.05 false discovery rate in a later analysis. There were reportedly fewer N-insertions in an Asian-associated ancestry cluster than the roughly 700-donor mean, in a later analysis.

This PCR relied on a set of 60 Vbeta primers and 13 Jbeta primers. The data were produced by immunoSEQ multiplex PCR, yet TCRdb's version contains in-frame clones alone and is incomplete. The sample lists approximately 200,000 clones, approximately 80% occurring once. The CDR3 length is 13 residues. Germline V gene sequence: CDR1 SEHNR, CDR2 FQNEAQ (reference sequence). Trimming cost V 3 bases and J 2 bases, with 7 bases left between them. This chain uses TRBV7-9 with TRBJ1-1; D perhaps matches TRBD1 (5 bases). The specimen sequenced was PBMCs. The source of this sequence is a woman younger than 45 in good health and CMV-seropositive. DNA for the CDR3: TGTGCCAGCAGCTTTAGGGGAAACACTGAAGCTTTCTTT. Its protein product is CASSFRGNTEAFF.